This passage covers 5 T cell receptor beta chains from one sample sequenced in a study of cytomegalovirus exposure and HLA in healthy donors. PCR used 60 Vbeta primers and 13 Jbeta primers. The assay was immunoSEQ multiplex PCR, and TCRdb's table has in-frame clones only and misses some. The repertoire consists of about 130,000 clones, with approximately 75% occurring once and the leading ten covering approximately 3.8%. What was sequenced was PBMCs. Every receptor here comes from a man aged 25 to 45 in good health and CMV-seronegative.

This chain links TRBV9 with TRBJ2-2; D remains unclear. Germline loops: CDR1 SGDLS, CDR2 YYNGEE. Trimming pared 0 bases from V and 0 bases from J, leaving 9 bases between. CDR3 size: 16 residues. DNA of the CDR3: TGTGCCAGCAGCGTAGCCCTCCCAGCGAACACCGGGGAGCTGTTTTTT. Translating gives CASSVALPANTGELFF.

The CDR3 reads CASSERGGGRAFF. The CDR3 nucleotides read TGTGCCAGCAGTGAGAGGGGGGGAGGGCGGGCTTTCTTT. The V gene is TRBV6-1, the J gene TRBJ1-1, with D perhaps TRBD1 (6 bases). The CDR3 has 13 amino acids. V lost 3 bases and J lost 11, with 16 bases in between. Germline V lookup: CDR1 MNHNS, CDR2 SASEGT.

This clone turned up a few times. The CDR3, as DNA: TGTGCCAGCTCCACCGGGGGTAGCAATCAGCCCCAGCATTTT. This codes for CASSTGGSNQPQHF. The chain links TRBV27 to TRBJ1-5; maybe TRBD1 (5 bases). From germline, CDR1 is MNHEY and CDR2 SMNVEV (reference sequence). Trimming cost V 8 bases and J 0 bases, with 11 bases left between them. The CDR3 consists of 14 residues.

This chain uses TRBV5-1 with TRBJ2-5, with D perhaps TRBD1 (6 bases). CDR3 length: 14 residues. Deletions cut 0 bases from V and 5 bases from J, with 11 bases between. Germline values: CDR1 SGHRS, CDR2 YFSETQ. CDR3 in DNA: TGCGCCAGCAGCTTGGAAGGGCAGGGGGAGACCCAGTACTTC. Its translation: CASSLEGQGETQYF. The full variable domain, its missing parts supplied by reference TRBV5-1 and TRBJ2-5, is KAGVTQTPRYLIKTRGQQVTLSCSPISGHRSVSWYQQTPGQGLQFLFEYFSETQRNKGNFPGRFSGRQFSNSRSEMNVSTLELGDSALYLCASSLEGQGETQYFGPGTRLLVL.

V gene TRBV10-2 combines with J gene TRBJ1-1; perhaps TRBD1 as D (6 bases). This CDR3 is built from 13 residues. V was shortened by 2 bases and J by 7 bases, with 11 bases between the two germline ends. Germline CDR1 is WSHSY and CDR2 is SAAADI. In nucleotides, the CDR3 is TGCGCCAGCAGTGAGGGGAACAGGGTTGAAGCTTTCTTT. This gives the protein CASSEGNRVEAFF.